The 19 T cell receptor beta chains below were found in one sample sequenced in a study of blood T cell repertoires in COVID-19. Sequencing used immunoSEQ multiplex PCR; TCRdb keeps in-frame clones, though not all of them. The sample carries under 150,000 clones, 70% to 90% recorded once. Sequenced: peripheral blood. All receptors come from a man aged 55 to 69 with active or convalescent COVID-19.

This chain uses TRBV7-2 with TRBJ1-5, with D perhaps matching TRBD1 (5 bases). The length of the CDR3 is 17 residues. Trimming shortened V by 5 bases and J by 6 bases, and 23 bases separated the two germline ends. CDR1 is SGHTA and CDR2 is FQGNSA in the germline V gene. The CDR3 loop is CASSPSRGSVYGQPQHF. CDR3 DNA: TGTGCCAGCAGCCCGTCTAGGGGATCGGTTTACGGTCAGCCCCAGCATTTT. Full variable domain (missing parts from reference TRBV7-2 and TRBJ1-5): GAGVSQSPSNKVTEKGKDVELRCDPISGHTALYWYRQSLGQGLEFLIYFQGNSAPDKSGLPSDRFSAERTGGSVSTLTIQRTQQEDSAVYLCASSPSRGSVYGQPQHFGDGTRLSIL.

V usage is TRBV5-4 and J usage is TRBJ2-7; 9 bases fit TRBD2. V shed 3 bases, J shed 7 bases, and the junction held 8 bases outside the gene matches. The length of the CDR3 is 14 residues. Per the germline V gene, CDR1 is SGHNT and CDR2 is YYREEE (reference sequence). The CDR3 DNA is TGTGCCAGCAGCTCACGCGGGAGGGCGCAGGAGCAGTACTTC. This encodes CASSSRGRAQEQYF.

This rearrangement joins TRBV20-1 to TRBJ1-4; D unclear. The ends were cut back, 5 bases at V and 8 bases at J, with 9 bases in the middle. Germline V gives CDR1 DFQATT, CDR2 SNEGSKA (reference sequence). The CDR3 totals 11 residues. The CDR3 here is CSAPSGEKLFF. The CDR3 nucleotides are TGCAGTGCTCCCTCCGGGGAAAAACTGTTTTTT.

This rearrangement joins TRBV2 to TRBJ1-2, with 7 bases aligning to TRBD1. Unmatched junction bases numbered 7, after V lost 8 bases and J lost 4 bases. The length of the CDR3 is 13 residues. Per germline, CDR1 SNHLY and CDR2 FYNNEI. The CDR3 protein is CASGRQGRYGYTF. CDR3 nucleotide sequence: TGTGCCAGCGGTCGACAGGGACGCTATGGCTACACCTTC.

The rearrangement joins TRBV7-2 to TRBJ2-1; 10 bases align to TRBD2. The V gene end was trimmed by 6 bases and the J gene end by 6 bases; junction bases not matched to a gene: 11. Germline lookup yields CDR1 SGHTA and CDR2 FQGNSA. The CDR3 covers 16 residues. The CDR3 bases are TGTGCCAGCAGACCCCCTAGCGGGAGAATTCCCAATGAGCAGTTCTTC. This sequence encodes CASRPPSGRIPNEQFF. Filled out from reference TRBV7-2 and TRBJ2-1, the complete variable domain reads GAGVSQSPSNKVTEKGKDVELRCDPISGHTALYWYRQSLGQGLEFLIYFQGNSAPDKSGLPSDRFSAERTGGSVSTLTIQRTQQEDSAVYLCASRPPSGRIPNEQFFGPGTRLTVL.

The gene calls are TRBV4-3 and TRBJ2-5, with a weak D call TRBD2 (6 bases). This CDR3 spans 15 amino acids. The germline V gene has CDR1 LGHNA and CDR2 YSLEER. V was cut by 0 bases and J by 10 bases, with 18 bases left in between. CDR3 sequence: CASSQDQSSVANQYF. Written as DNA, the CDR3 is TGCGCCAGCAGCCAAGATCAATCTAGCGTGGCCAACCAGTACTTC.

The chain combines TRBV9 with TRBJ1-1, with TRBD1 matching over 8 bases. Germline values: CDR1 SGDLS, CDR2 YYNGEE. The CDR3 length is 15 residues. Losses at the gene ends were 0 bases for V and 1 base for J; bases not matched to a gene: 2. The CDR3 spells CASSVVGQENTEAFF. CDR3 coding DNA: TGTGCCAGCAGCGTAGTGGGACAGGAGAACACTGAAGCTTTCTTT.

In this sample, this clone turned up a few times. This sequence joins TRBV6-6 and TRBJ2-1, with 9 bases fitting TRBD1. This CDR3 is built from 14 residues. CDR1 and CDR2 (germline): MNHNY, SVGAGI (reference sequence). J was trimmed by 8 bases and V by 4 bases; bases with no gene match: 6. This CDR3 is CASSWDRALDEQFF. The CDR3 DNA is TGTGCCAGCAGTTGGGACAGGGCTTTGGATGAGCAGTTCTTC.

This clone was seen a few times. The chain is built from TRBV5-1 and TRBJ2-7; 7 nucleotides line up with TRBD2. Per germline, CDR1 SGHRS and CDR2 YFSETQ. V was clipped by 0 bases and J by 0 bases; unmatched bases: 9. The CDR3 totals 17 residues. DNA for the CDR3: TGCGCCAGCAGCTTGGGGGAGGGTGACCTGGGCTCCTACGAGCAGTACTTC. This gives the protein CASSLGEGDLGSYEQYF. The whole variable domain, remainder taken from reference TRBV5-1 and TRBJ2-7, is KAGVTQTPRYLIKTRGQQVTLSCSPISGHRSVSWYQQTPGQGLQFLFEYFSETQRNKGNFPGRFSGRQFSNSRSEMNVSTLELGDSALYLCASSLGEGDLGSYEQYFGPGTRLTVT.

This clone was observed at least ten times. This rearrangement joins TRBV4-1 to TRBJ2-3; 7 positions match TRBD2. The V gene end was trimmed by 0 bases and the J gene end by 3 bases; junction bases not matched to a gene: 12. Germline values: CDR1 MGHRA, CDR2 YSYEKL. The CDR3 runs to 18 residues. The CDR3 DNA is TGCGCCAGCAGCCAAGATCACCTAGGTGGGGGGGAAACAGATACGCAGTATTTT. Translation: CASSQDHLGGGETDTQYF.

The chain links TRBV7-7 to TRBJ2-5; 8 nucleotides align to TRBD2. This CDR3 comprises 16 residues. V lost 1 base, J lost 4 bases, and 8 bases stayed unmatched. The germline CDR1 and CDR2 sequences are SSHAT and FNYEAQ (reference sequence). The CDR3 is CASSLEVAGMTETQYF. DNA of the CDR3: TGTGCCAGCAGCTTAGAGGTAGCGGGAATGACAGAGACCCAGTACTTC.

The V and J genes are TRBV7-2 and TRBJ1-1; D is perhaps TRBD1 (6 bases). CDR1 and CDR2 from the germline V gene are SGHTA and FQGNSA. V was trimmed by 5 bases and J by 7 bases, leaving 17 bases between them. The CDR3 length is 14 residues. CDR3 coding DNA: TGTGCCAGCAGCATAAGACAGGCCCTAAGTGAAGCTTTCTTT. It encodes CASSIRQALSEAFF. Supplemented by reference TRBV7-2 and TRBJ1-1, the full variable domain reads GAGVSQSPSNKVTEKGKDVELRCDPISGHTALYWYRQSLGQGLEFLIYFQGNSAPDKSGLPSDRFSAERTGGSVSTLTIQRTQQEDSAVYLCASSIRQALSEAFFGQGTRLTVV.

This chain connects TRBV7-8 to TRBJ1-4, with no clear D. Germline V gives CDR1 SGHVS, CDR2 FQNEAQ. CDR3 length: 13 residues. V was pared by 4 bases and J by 8 bases, with 11 bases between. CDR3 sequence: CASSSGGREKLFF. DNA of the CDR3: TGTGCCAGCAGCTCTGGAGGAAGGGAAAAACTGTTTTTT.

The chain employs TRBV6-5 and TRBJ1-3; weak D call: TRBD1 (5 bases). Trimming took 6 bases from V and 8 from J, leaving 17 bases between them. The germline CDR1 and CDR2 sequences are MNHEY and SVGAGI. The CDR3 consists of 14 residues. Here the CDR3 reads CASSQLGGFDTIYF. Here the CDR3 DNA reads TGTGCCAGCAGCCAACTGGGGGGGTTTGACACCATATATTTT.

This chain uses TRBV9 with TRBJ2-1; 11 bases are shared with TRBD2. Looked up from germline, CDR1 is SGDLS and CDR2 is YYNGEE. Germline trimming cut 6 bases from V and 5 bases from J; bases unmatched to any gene: 7. This CDR3 has 15 amino acids. In DNA form, the CDR3 reads TGTGCCAGCACCCTTAGCGGGAGGGGGGACAATGAGCAGTTCTTC. This encodes CASTLSGRGDNEQFF.

The rearrangement uses TRBV25-1 and TRBJ2-7, with 10 positions matching TRBD2. CDR3 length: 14 amino acids. V lost 4 bases to trimming and J lost 2 bases; unmatched junction nucleotides: 2. Germline V gene lookup returns CDR1 MGHDK and CDR2 SYGVNS. The CDR3 loop reads CASSGTSGTYEQYF. The CDR3, as DNA: TGTGCCAGCAGTGGGACTAGCGGAACCTACGAGCAGTACTTC.

The J gene is TRBJ1-5, the V gene TRBV6-2 or TRBV6-3; possibly TRBD1 for D (5 bases). The V end was cut by 0 bases, the J end by 10 bases, with 16 bases between. The V gene's germline CDR1 is MNHEY and CDR2 SVGEGT. The CDR3 spans 15 residues. The DNA for the CDR3 is TGTGCCAGCAGTTACTCGGGCACAGGTTTTAATCCCCAGCATTTT. Translation: CASSYSGTGFNPQHF.

The chain combines TRBV28 with TRBJ2-4; 7 bases match TRBD1. The CDR3 is 14 amino acids. The ends lost 5 bases at V and 1 base at J; junction bases unmatched: 2. The germline V gene has CDR1 MDHEN and CDR2 SYDVKM. The CDR3 DNA follows: TGTGCCAGCAGTGAACAGGGGGCCAAAAACATTCAGTACTTC. Its translation: CASSEQGAKNIQYF.

This chain joins TRBV27 and TRBJ2-3; TRBD2 matches 10 bases. The V gene's germline CDR1 is MNHEY and CDR2 SMNVEV (reference sequence). The CDR3 has 14 amino acids. V lost 3 bases to trimming and J lost 4 bases; unmatched junction nucleotides: 1. The CDR3 DNA is TGTGCCAGCAGTTTGAGCGGGAGGGCAGATACGCAGTATTTT. As protein: CASSLSGRADTQYF.